These T cell receptor beta chains were read from a single sample in a study of blood T cell repertoires in COVID-19. The table came from immunoSEQ multiplex PCR; TCRdb's copy has only in-frame clones and leaves some out. The table records 200,000 to 300,000 clones, 75% to 85% of them present only once. The sequencing sample was made of peripheral blood. All receptors derive from a human donor in a cohort sampled during active COVID-19. Each CDR3 is given with its conserved first and last residue. The order of the fields is J gene, D gene, V gene, clone size, CDR3 DNA, CDR3 protein. A D gene is named only where the DNA matches it firmly. The size field is filled for only some rows; it gives once, few, many or a size class.

TRBJ2-7	-	TRBV7-3	-	TGTGCCAGCAGCTATTCCAAAGGGGCCAACGAGCAGTACTTC	CASSYSKGANEQYF
TRBJ1-3	-	TRBV9	-	TGTGCCAGCAGCGTAGGTCCCTCCTCTGGAAACACCATATATTTT	CASSVGPSSGNTIYF
TRBJ2-1	TRBD2	TRBV28	-	TGTGCCAGCAGTTCCTCTCACCCCAGCGGGAGGGCACGTGAGCAGTTCTTC	CASSSSHPSGRAREQFF
TRBJ2-2	TRBD2	TRBV19	once	TGTGCCAGTAGTGGGGCTAGCGGGAGGATTGGTGCCGGGGAGCTGTTTTTT	CASSGASGRIGAGELFF
TRBJ1-3	-	TRBV6-5	once	TGTGCCAGCCTTGGGGGCGAGTTTTCTGGAAACACCATATATTTT	CASLGGEFSGNTIYF
TRBJ2-3	TRBD2	TRBV9	-	TGTGCCAGCAGCCGAGGACTAGCGGGAGTAGTCCAGGCAGATACGCAGTATTTT	CASSRGLAGVVQADTQYF
TRBJ2-3	TRBD2	TRBV6-6	-	TGTGCCAGCAGGACTAGCGGGAGTTCGGCAGATACGCAGTATTTT	CASRTSGSSADTQYF
TRBJ2-3	TRBD2	TRBV5-1	-	TGCGCCAGCTTGGAGCGGGAGGCTCCAGATACGCAGTATTTT	CASLEREAPDTQYF
TRBJ1-2	-	TRBV27	once	TGTGCCAGCAGTTATCGCGCTCGTGAAGGCTACACCTTC	CASSYRAREGYTF
TRBJ1-1	TRBD1	TRBV5-1	-	TGCGCCAGCAGCCAGGGACAGGGCGCTGAAGCTTTCTTT	CASSQGQGAEAFF
TRBJ1-1	TRBD1	TRBV5-1	-	TGCGCCAGCAGCTTTAGGGGGCAATCCACTGAAGCTTTCTTT	CASSFRGQSTEAFF
TRBJ2-2	TRBD1	TRBV19	-	TGTGCCAGTAGTAGGGGACAGGGGAGCGGGGAGCTGTTTTTT	CASSRGQGSGELFF
TRBJ2-1	TRBD1	TRBV5-6	-	TGTGCCAGCAGTCTCCGGGACAGGGGATACAATGAGCAGTTCTTC	CASSLRDRGYNEQFF
TRBJ2-7	TRBD2	TRBV18	-	TGTGCCAGCTCACCCCTATCTACTAGCGGGGGCTACGAGCAGTACTTC	CASSPLSTSGGYEQYF
TRBJ1-5	-	TRBV21-1	-	TGTGCCAGCAGCAAGGGACAGTCTAGCAATCAGCCCCAGCATTTT	CASSKGQSSNQPQHF
TRBJ2-5	-	TRBV4-2	-	TGTGCCAGCAGCCAAGAAAACTATATTCACCAAGAGACCCAGTACTTC	CASSQENYIHQETQYF
TRBJ2-3	-	TRBV5-4	-	TGTGCCAGCAGCTTCCCCCCGAGCGGGCCTAGCACAGATACGCAGTATTTT	CASSFPPSGPSTDTQYF
TRBJ2-2	TRBD2	TRBV4-1	-	TGCGCCAGCACCCCTGGGTCTAGCGGGTCCTACACCGGGGAGCTGTTTTTT	CASTPGSSGSYTGELFF
TRBJ2-2	-	TRBV25-1	-	TGTGCCAGCAGTGATCACGGGGAGCTGTTTTTT	CASSDHGELFF
TRBJ2-3	TRBD2	TRBV11-2	-	TGTGCCAGCACCCTAGGGGGACTAGCGGGAGTAGATACGCAGTATTTT	CASTLGGLAGVDTQYF
TRBJ1-3	TRBD1	TRBV9	-	TGTGCCAGCAGCGTAGCACAGGGGAGTGGAAACACCATATATTTT	CASSVAQGSGNTIYF
TRBJ1-1	-	TRBV6-5	-	TGTGCCAGCAGTTACTCGGGGGGAGTGGGCACTGAAGCTTTCTTT	CASSYSGGVGTEAFF
TRBJ1-6	-	TRBV19	once	TGTGCCAGTCGGCCGATAGGACAGTATAATAATTCACCCCTCCACTTT	CASRPIGQYNNSPLHF
TRBJ2-7	TRBD2	TRBV27	-	TGTGCCAGCAGTGGAGCGGGGGAGTCATACGAGCAGTACTTC	CASSGAGESYEQYF
TRBJ2-1	-	TRBV6-5	-	TGTGCCAGCAAGAGGACTACCTACGGAGTAAATGAGCAGTTCTTC	CASKRTTYGVNEQFF
TRBJ2-1	-	TRBV24-1	-	TGTGCCACCCAGCAGCTGGGCGAGCAGTTCTTC	CATQQLGEQFF
TRBJ1-6	-	TRBV6-1	-	TGTGCCAGCAGTGAAGATCCGGGGGACTCACCCCTCCACTTT	CASSEDPGDSPLHF
TRBJ1-2	-	TRBV18	-	TGTGCCAGCTCACCGGACACTCCGCCCTATGGCTACACCTTC	CASSPDTPPYGYTF
TRBJ2-7	TRBD1	TRBV7-9	-	TGTGCCAGCAGCTTTCCAGGGGGCGAGCAGTACTTC	CASSFPGGEQYF
TRBJ1-2	TRBD1	TRBV27	-	TGTGCCAGCAGTTTGGCCGGGACAGGGAGGAACTATGGCTACACCTTC	CASSLAGTGRNYGYTF
TRBJ1-3	TRBD1	TRBV18	few	TGTGCCAGCTCACCCAGGGGGGATGGAAACACCATATATTTT	CASSPRGDGNTIYF
TRBJ1-5	-	TRBV6-8	-	TGTGCCAGCAGTTACTTCGAGTGGTGTCAGCCCCAGCATTTT	CASSYFEWCQPQHF
TRBJ1-2	-	TRBV14	-	TGTGCCAGCAGCCAACGGGGGGTTCCCTCCTATGGCTACACCTTC	CASSQRGVPSYGYTF
TRBJ2-5	-	TRBV18	-	TGTGCCAGCTCACCTGTCCAGGGAGGAGAGACCCAGTACTTC	CASSPVQGGETQYF
TRBJ2-3	TRBD2	TRBV27	-	TGTGCCAGCAGTATAGGCCGACTAGCGAGCTTCACAGATACGCAGTATTTT	CASSIGRLASFTDTQYF
TRBJ2-1	-	TRBV21-1	-	TGTGCCAGCAGCATTACCCCTCTTTCCGGGAGGGCCTACAATGAGCAGTTCTTC	CASSITPLSGRAYNEQFF
TRBJ2-7	-	TRBV7-9	once	TGTGCCAGCACCTCACTCTCGGATAGGGGGGGCTACGAGCAGTACTTC	CASTSLSDRGGYEQYF
TRBJ1-2	-	TRBV7-2	once	TGTGCCAGCAGCTTAGGCAGGCTTAACTATGGCTACACCTTC	CASSLGRLNYGYTF
TRBJ2-1	TRBD2	TRBV7-6	-	TGTGCCAGCAGCCTGCTTTCGGCGGGAGATGGCGATGAGCAGTTCTTC	CASSLLSAGDGDEQFF
TRBJ1-1	TRBD1	TRBV19	-	TGTGCCAGTAGACTGGACAGGCGGGACACTGAAGCTTTCTTT	CASRLDRRDTEAFF
TRBJ1-2	TRBD1	TRBV7-9	-	TGTGCCAGCAGCCAAGGGACAGGGGGATTTGGCTACACCTTC	CASSQGTGGFGYTF
TRBJ1-1	-	TRBV6-5	-	TGTGCCAGCATCCCCGCGGCGGCAGTGAACACTGAAGCTTTCTTT	CASIPAAAVNTEAFF
TRBJ1-6	TRBD1	TRBV19	-	TGTGCCAGTAGTACTGCGGGACAGACCAATTCACCCCTCCACTTT	CASSTAGQTNSPLHF
TRBJ1-5	TRBD1	TRBV30	-	TGTGCCTGGAGTTCGAGACAGGGCGAAAGTCAGCCCCAGCATTTT	CAWSSRQGESQPQHF
TRBJ2-5	TRBD2	TRBV20-1	once	TGCAGTGCTAGTCTAGCGGGGGACCCGGAGACCCAGTACTTC	CSASLAGDPETQYF
TRBJ1-2	TRBD1	TRBV30	-	TGTGCCTGGAGATCGACAGGGACCTATGGCTACACCTTC	CAWRSTGTYGYTF
TRBJ2-1	-	TRBV18	-	TGTGCCAGCTCACCTCTCTTACTAGCCCCCCCCTACAATGAGCAGTTCTTC	CASSPLLLAPPYNEQFF
TRBJ1-3	-	TRBV6-6	-	TGTGCCAGCAGTTATTTCCCGAGCTCTGGAAACACCATATATTTT	CASSYFPSSGNTIYF
TRBJ1-2	TRBD1	TRBV28	-	TGTGCCAGCAGTTTTGTTCCATCGACAGGGCTGGATGGCTACACCTTC	CASSFVPSTGLDGYTF
TRBJ2-1	TRBD2	TRBV7-9	-	TGTGCCAGCAGCTTATGGACTAGCGGGAGGAGCGATGAGCAGTTCTTC	CASSLWTSGRSDEQFF
TRBJ1-1	TRBD1	TRBV5-1	-	TGCGCCAGCAGCTTGGCCCAGGGGGGCGGCACTGAAGCTTTCTTT	CASSLAQGGGTEAFF
TRBJ1-6	TRBD1	TRBV15	-	TGTGCCACCAGCACATACAGGGGGCGGAATTCACCCCTCCACTTT	CATSTYRGRNSPLHF
TRBJ2-7	-	TRBV24-1	few	TGTGCCACCAGTGATGGTGCGGACTTTACTGGCGAGCAGTACTTC	CATSDGADFTGEQYF
TRBJ2-5	TRBD2	TRBV2	-	TGTGCCAGCGGTGGGACTAGCGGATTCGGGGAGACCCAGTACTTC	CASGGTSGFGETQYF
TRBJ2-1	TRBD2	TRBV6-5	-	TGTGCCAGCATGGCGGGGGGGCGGGCTAGTGAGCAGTTCTTC	CASMAGGRASEQFF
TRBJ2-1	TRBD2	TRBV6-5	-	TGTGCCAGCAGTTATGTAGCGGGAGGGAATGAGCAGTTCTTC	CASSYVAGGNEQFF
TRBJ2-3	TRBD1	TRBV24-1	-	TGTGCCACCAGGGGGACAGGGCTCACAGATACGCAGTATTTT	CATRGTGLTDTQYF
TRBJ1-6	TRBD1	TRBV5-1	-	TGCGCCAGCAGCATCGGGACAGGGGGCGGTAGTTCCTATAATTCACCCCTCCACTTT	CASSIGTGGGSSYNSPLHF
TRBJ1-1	-	TRBV7-3	-	TGTGCCAGCAGCCCTAAGGGGAGGGACACTGAAGCTTTCTTT	CASSPKGRDTEAFF
TRBJ2-3	TRBD2	TRBV5-1	-	TGCGCCAGCAGCTTTAGGAGCGGGGGGTCCACAGATACGCAGTATTTT	CASSFRSGGSTDTQYF